The 13 T cell receptor beta chains reported below all come from one sample, sequenced in a study of monozygotic twins with inflammatory bowel disease (dated by TCRdb to between 2018 and 2021). Library preparation was by 5' RACE. TCRdb records Illumina HiSeq 2500 as the sequencer. Following reprocessing of the reads by TCRdb, the data hold one row per CDR3 protein sequence and no DNA is available. This sample's listing comprises about 210,000 distinct CDR3 sequences. The top ten constitute 1.5% to 2% of the sample. The sample taken for sequencing was blood. The receptors shown here come from a human donor with ulcerative colitis or Crohn's disease, or a healthy co-twin of an affected twin (not recorded which).

CDR3 loop: CASSQDLRRPTSYNEQFF. V gene TRBV5-1 combines with J gene TRBJ2-1; the TRBD1 assignment by TCRdb is unverifiable without DNA. This CDR3 is built from 18 residues. Germline V gene data show CDR1 as SGHRS and CDR2 as YFSETQ.

V usage is TRBV7-6 and J usage is TRBJ1-1. The CDR3 loop spans 16 amino acids. The germline V gene has CDR1 SGHVS and CDR2 FNYEAQ. The chain's CDR3 is CASSLVLEGWSTEAFF.

This CDR3 is CASSPSRDYGYTF. V gene TRBV5-1 combines with J gene TRBJ1-2. This CDR3 comprises 13 residues. The germline gives CDR1 SGHRS, CDR2 YFSETQ. The full variable domain, its missing parts supplied by reference TRBV5-1 and TRBJ1-2, is KAGVTQTPRYLIKTRGQQVTLSCSPISGHRSVSWYQQTPGQGLQFLFEYFSETQRNKGNFPGRFSGRQFSNSRSEMNVSTLELGDSALYLCASSPSRDYGYTFGSGTRLTVV.

This chain uses TRBV7-9 with TRBJ1-1; checking the TCRdb D call of TRBD1 is not possible without DNA. The germline V gene has CDR1 SEHNR and CDR2 FQNEAQ (reference sequence). The CDR3 consists of 12 residues. The CDR3 here is CASSADRVGAFF.

V and J are TRBV5-5 and TRBJ2-7. The CDR3 runs to 13 residues. Germline CDR1 reads SGHKS; CDR2 reads YYEKEE (reference sequence). The CDR3 spells CASSLEFSYEQYF.

This chain joins TRBV10-3 and TRBJ2-3; TCRdb designates TRBD1, a call that cannot be tested without DNA. There are 17 residues in the CDR3. Looked up from germline, CDR1 is ENHRY and CDR2 is SYGVKD. The CDR3 protein is CAISESILAGGTDTQYF.

The chain carries TRBV5-6 and TRBJ1-4; the D gene TCRdb calls, TRBD1, cannot be checked with no DNA. CDR3 size: 15 residues. Germline loops: CDR1 SGHDT, CDR2 YYEEEE. CDR3 protein: CASSGAGGIYGKLFF.

This chain connects TRBV10-3 to TRBJ2-6; the TCRdb call, TRBD2, lacks DNA for checking. Germline CDR1 and CDR2: ENHRY and SYGVKD. The CDR3 has 15 residues. CDR3 in amino acids: CAISAASSGANVLTF.

The chain is built from TRBV28 and TRBJ2-7; there is no DNA to check the TCRdb D call of TRBD1. The length of the CDR3 is 12 residues. From germline, CDR1 is MDHEN and CDR2 SYDVKM. The CDR3 sequence is CASSRGNNEQYF.

The genes are TRBV5-1 and TRBJ1-1. Germline CDR1 is SGHRS and CDR2 is YFSETQ. The CDR3 is 17 amino acids. The chain's CDR3 is CASSLAESRTLNTEAFF.

The chain couples TRBV4-1 to TRBJ2-7; TCRdb lists TRBD1, though no DNA is available to test this call. Germline V gene sequence: CDR1 MGHRA, CDR2 YSYEKL. This CDR3 is 15 amino acids long. CDR3 loop: CASSQELSRDYEQYF.

The V gene is TRBV12-3 or TRBV12-4, the J gene TRBJ1-2; without DNA, the TCRdb call of TRBD1 cannot be checked. The CDR3 contains 14 residues. The CDR3 region is CASSLEDREDGYTF.

The chain employs TRBV20-1 and TRBJ1-1. CDR1 and CDR2 from the germline V gene are DFQATT and SNEGSKA (reference sequence). The CDR3 totals 13 residues. The CDR3 region is CSVKSGLNTEAFF.